Many counts were recorded for the clone carrying this T cell receptor beta chain. The antigen is not known. Germline is not matched at one junction end, which may reflect a read error. These data are taken from a study of response to subunit inactivated influenza vaccine. TCRdb passed the RT-PCR reads through MiXCR, listing each CDR3 protein once. This sample carries 500,000 to 600,000 distinct CDR3 sequences, 16% of them seen once, and the ten largest clones take over 2.5%. Regarding the study as a whole: Authors suggested that a seasonal influenza vaccination recruits few new T cells each time.

The TCR originated in a man between 50 and 70 years old who received an inactivated influenza vaccine. The specimen comprised CD4+ T cells sorted from PBMCs, sampled about 23 months after vaccination.

CDR3 amino acids: CASSLVPSAGELFF. The CDR3 region has the DNA TGTGCCAGCAGTTTAGTTCCCTCAGCCGGGGAGCTGTTTTTT. V usage is TRBV7-2 and J usage is TRBJ2-2; D is uncertain. Per germline, CDR1 SGHTA and CDR2 FQGNSA. The CDR3 is 14 amino acids.